This TCR beta chain was identified during a study of blood T cells in healthy people across ages. Regarding the study as a whole: Higher diversity and more naive CD4+ cells were features of long-lived donors, compared to aged donors.

The length of the CDR3 is 14 residues. V was pared by 2 bases and J by 3 bases, with 10 bases between. Germline V gene sequence: CDR1 SGHTA, CDR2 FQGTGA. Alongside a J-beta primer mix, a sample-barcoded 5' primer served in a second PCR lasting 7 to 11 cycles. TCRdb passed the 5' RACE reads through MiXCR, listing each CDR3 protein once. The sample lists 700,000 to 850,000 distinct CDR3 sequences; under 40% were seen once. A note on this clonotype: Antigen specificity is unknown.

Material: blood. The origin of this receptor is a young man in good health. The chain is built from TRBV7-3 and TRBJ1-2, with unresolved D. As DNA, the CDR3 is TGTGCCAGCAGCTTATCGGCGGCAGACTATGGCTACACCTTC. Protein product: CASSLSAADYGYTF.